This is a list of T cell receptor beta chains from one sample in a study of lymphopenia after photon versus proton radiotherapy. Assay used: immunoSEQ multiplex PCR; TCRdb lists only in-frame clones, some missing. There are about 12,000 clones in the sample; more than 70% occur only once, and 3% to 4% lies in the top ten. Sequenced material: peripheral blood, taken from a patient treated with proton-based radiotherapy. The receptors originated from a man in his sixties with pancreatic cancer. Both conserved end residues are part of each CDR3. D genes are given only for firm matches.

v_gene	d_gene	len	j_gene	CDR3nt	CDR3aa
TRBV15	-	14	TRBJ1-5	TGTGCCACCCAGGGGTTAACAGGTTCCCAGCCCCAGCATTTT	CATQGLTGSQPQHF
TRBV5-5	TRBD2	18	TRBJ2-7	TGTGCCAGCAGGACCCCCGACGGGACTAGGGGAGTAGTTAGCGAGCAGTACTTC	CASRTPDGTRGVVSEQYF
TRBV6-1	-	17	TRBJ2-1	TGTGCCAGCAGTGAAGGAGCGGTTGTCATATCCTACAATGAGCAGTTCTTC	CASSEGAVVISYNEQFF
TRBV7-2	-	13	TRBJ2-1	TGTGCCAGCAGCTTACGCAGGGAGAATGAGCAGTTCTTC	CASSLRRENEQFF
TRBV30	TRBD1	13	TRBJ1-1	TGTGCCTGGAGAGACAGGGGGCGCACTGAAGCTTTCTTT	CAWRDRGRTEAFF
TRBV14	-	15	TRBJ2-7	TGTGCCAGCAGCCAAGATGTCAGGGCTTTCCACGAGCAGTACTTC	CASSQDVRAFHEQYF
TRBV7-2	-	17	TRBJ2-7	TGTGCCAGCAGCTTAACAATTTCGGGGATTCAGGCCTACGAGCAGTACTTC	CASSLTISGIQAYEQYF
TRBV29-1	TRBD2	15	TRBJ2-7	TGCAGCGTGCGACCGGGACTAGCGGGTACCTACGAGCAGTACTTC	CSVRPGLAGTYEQYF
TRBV7-6	-	11	TRBJ2-1	TGTGCCAGCGGCCTCGAAAGGGAGCAGTTCTTC	CASGLEREQFF
TRBV14	TRBD2	20	TRBJ2-1	TGTGCCAGCAGCTCCTCCCAGACTAGCGGGATTTATTCCTCCTACAATGAGCAGTTCTTC	CASSSSQTSGIYSSYNEQFF
TRBV28	-	14	TRBJ1-2	TGTGCCAGCAGTTTCACCGTCAGGGGAGACGGCTACACCTTC	CASSFTVRGDGYTF
TRBV19	-	15	TRBJ2-1	TGTGCCAGTAGTAGAGACAGGAGCTCCTACAATGAGCAGTTCTTC	CASSRDRSSYNEQFF
TRBV5-1	-	16	TRBJ2-3	TGCGCCAGCAGCTTGAGGGGGGACGCCAGCACAGATACGCAGTATTTT	CASSLRGDASTDTQYF